The present entry profiles one TCR beta chain with its context. These data are taken from a study of blood T cell repertoires in COVID-19. Study information: PBMCs, B-cell-depleted T cells, or T cells provided the cDNA or gDNA that made up the material.

The J segment lost 1 base and the V segment lost 0 bases, leaving 3 bases of the junction unmatched. The CDR3 length is 15 residues. The germline V gene encodes CDR1 SGHRS and CDR2 YFSETQ. Seattle researchers signed up patients amid active infection and tracked them longitudinally. The authors' processing: Nucleated cell counts were estimated from reference gene primer amplification. Sequencing used immunoSEQ multiplex PCR; TCRdb keeps in-frame clones, though not all of them. V, J and clone size derive from that table, while D and trimming were established from the DNA sequence. This sample has 170,000 or so clones, with over 80% found just once.

Material for sequencing was peripheral blood. The chain couples TRBV5-1 to TRBJ1-1, with 7 bases identical to TRBD1. The clonotype was recovered from a woman aged 40 to 50 with COVID-19, enrolled during active disease. The CDR3 sequence is CASSLVPGGNTEAFF. The CDR3 region has the DNA TGCGCCAGCAGCTTGGTCCCAGGGGGGAACACTGAAGCTTTCTTT.